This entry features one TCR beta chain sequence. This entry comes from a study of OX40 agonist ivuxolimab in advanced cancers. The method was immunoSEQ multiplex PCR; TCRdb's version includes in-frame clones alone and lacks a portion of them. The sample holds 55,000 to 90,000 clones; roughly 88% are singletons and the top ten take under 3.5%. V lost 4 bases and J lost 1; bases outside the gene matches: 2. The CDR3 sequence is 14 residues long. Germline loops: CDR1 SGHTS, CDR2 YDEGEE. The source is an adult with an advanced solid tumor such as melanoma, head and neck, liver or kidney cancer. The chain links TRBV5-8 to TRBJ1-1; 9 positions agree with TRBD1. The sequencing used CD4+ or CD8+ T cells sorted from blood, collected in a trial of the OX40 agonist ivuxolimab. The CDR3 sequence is CASSRGQGNTEAFF. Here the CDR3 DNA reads TGTGCCAGCAGCAGGGGACAGGGGAACACTGAAGCTTTCTTT.